These 2 T cell receptor beta chains came from one sample sequenced in a study of T cells after yellow fever vaccination. TCRdb reprocessed the 5' RACE reads with MiXCR, giving one entry per CDR3 protein. The repertoire holds 310,000 or so distinct CDR3 sequences, with more than 3% as singletons. The sample in question was PBMCs, obtained on the day of the yellow fever booster vaccination. The origin of the receptors is a man aged 18 to 30 who received the YFV17D yellow fever vaccine.

This clonotype was seen repeatedly, ten times or more. The chain links TRBV4-3 to TRBJ1-5; D gene ambiguous. The V end lost 0 bases, the J end lost 4 bases, and 10 bases lay between the germline ends. This CDR3 contains 15 residues. Per germline, CDR1 LGHNA and CDR2 YSLEER. In nucleotides, the CDR3 is TGCGCCAGCAGCCAAGATCGCCAGAATAATCAGCCCCAGCATTTT. Protein product: CASSQDRQNNQPQHF.

This clonotype was seen repeatedly, ten times or more. V and J are TRBV5-6 and TRBJ2-5; D is perhaps TRBD1 (5 bases). Germline V lookup: CDR1 SGHDT, CDR2 YYEEEE. This CDR3 has 13 amino acids. The V end was cut by 5 bases, the J end by 5 bases, with 13 bases between. In DNA, the CDR3 is TGTGCCAGCAGGCTGAGCAGGGTGGAGACCCAGTACTTC. Encoded protein: CASRLSRVETQYF.